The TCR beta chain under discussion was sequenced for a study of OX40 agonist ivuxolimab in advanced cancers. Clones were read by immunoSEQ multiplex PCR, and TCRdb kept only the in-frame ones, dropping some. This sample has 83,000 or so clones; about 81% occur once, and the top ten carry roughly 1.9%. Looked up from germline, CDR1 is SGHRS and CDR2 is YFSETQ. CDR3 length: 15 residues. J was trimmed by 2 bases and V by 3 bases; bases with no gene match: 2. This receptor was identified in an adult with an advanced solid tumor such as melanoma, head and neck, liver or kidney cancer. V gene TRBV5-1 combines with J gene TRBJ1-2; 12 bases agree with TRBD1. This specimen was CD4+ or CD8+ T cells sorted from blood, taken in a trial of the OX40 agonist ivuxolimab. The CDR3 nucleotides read TGCGCCAGCAGCTGGGGACAGGGGGCCAACTATGGCTACACCTTC. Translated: CASSWGQGANYGYTF. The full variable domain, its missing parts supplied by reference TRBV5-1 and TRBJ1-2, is KAGVTQTPRYLIKTRGQQVTLSCSPISGHRSVSWYQQTPGQGLQFLFEYFSETQRNKGNFPGRFSGRQFSNSRSEMNVSTLELGDSALYLCASSWGQGANYGYTFGSGTRLTVV.